This record covers a single T cell receptor beta chain. Its antigen is currently unknown. Deep-level settings were used for running the assay. Several immunoSEQ plates held equal portions of the genomic DNA taken from each subset. Sequenced by immunoSEQ multiplex PCR; TCRdb stores in-frame clones only, minus some. Among under 750,000 clones listed, 55% to 80% were seen once. The data were taken from a study of shared clonotypes between healthy human individuals. CDR3 length equals 17 residues. Germline trimming cut 0 bases from V and 1 base from J; bases unmatched to any gene: 10. The germline CDR1 and CDR2 sequences are SGHRS and YFSETQ. Findings and limits, study-wide: The diversity represented, both genetic and in exposure history, was limited by few donors. Larger estimated richness was generally recorded for naive subsets relative to memory subsets.

This chain connects TRBV5-1 to TRBJ2-7, with 7 nucleotides matching TRBD1. The specimen sequenced was memory CD4+ T cells sorted from blood. Subset: CD45RA-negative fraction. The sequence was collected from a woman aged 25-40 years in good health. CDR3 residues: CASSLAQRGRGSYEQYF. Written as DNA, the CDR3 is TGCGCCAGCAGCTTGGCCCAGAGGGGGCGCGGGTCCTACGAGCAGTACTTC.